Listed below are T cell receptor beta chains from one sample, sequenced in a study of blood T cell repertoires in COVID-19. Method: immunoSEQ multiplex PCR; TCRdb's copy keeps in-frame clones and lacks some. In the table there are over 200,000 clones, roughly nine tenths of which are singletons. Sequencing input: peripheral blood. These receptors all stem from a man aged 35 to 55 with acute or convalescent COVID-19. CDR3s leave out the opening cysteine and the closing phenylalanine or tryptophan.

CDR3aa: AWGRGDGGNTIY; v_gene: TRBV30; j_gene: TRBJ1-3
CDR3aa: ASSYSAPYYGYT; v_gene: TRBV6-5; j_gene: TRBJ1-2
CDR3aa: ASSHRDRASYNSPLH; v_gene: TRBV2; j_gene: TRBJ1-6
CDR3aa: ASSPRQGGYEQY; v_gene: TRBV4-3; j_gene: TRBJ2-7
CDR3aa: ASSLGLNYGYT; v_gene: TRBV14; j_gene: TRBJ1-2
CDR3aa: ASSRQARGTDTQY; v_gene: TRBV18; j_gene: TRBJ2-3
CDR3aa: ATSDLGGTEQF; v_gene: TRBV24-1; j_gene: TRBJ2-1
CDR3aa: ASSPGAGELF; v_gene: TRBV5-6; j_gene: TRBJ2-2
CDR3aa: ASSLGQGLSYEQY; v_gene: TRBV5-1; j_gene: TRBJ2-7
CDR3aa: SALVSYEQY; v_gene: TRBV20-1; j_gene: TRBJ2-7
CDR3aa: ASSLRLAGGIADTQY; v_gene: TRBV11-2; j_gene: TRBJ2-3
CDR3aa: ASSLAGESNQPQH; v_gene: TRBV5-1; j_gene: TRBJ1-5
CDR3aa: ASSRGATTSPLH; v_gene: TRBV6-5; j_gene: TRBJ1-6
CDR3aa: ASSLASASGIYEQY; v_gene: TRBV7-9; j_gene: TRBJ2-7
CDR3aa: ASSAQPQTSLILFPGELF; v_gene: TRBV2; j_gene: TRBJ2-2
CDR3aa: ASSFFGVDEQF; v_gene: TRBV12-3/TRBV12-4; j_gene: TRBJ2-1
CDR3aa: ASSSRGLAGGPVYEQF; v_gene: TRBV6-7; j_gene: TRBJ2-1
CDR3aa: AWSKVWSGTDRDYEQY; v_gene: TRBV30; j_gene: TRBJ2-7
CDR3aa: ASSPGHLGEQF; v_gene: TRBV19; j_gene: TRBJ2-1
CDR3aa: ASRLSYGYT; v_gene: TRBV19; j_gene: TRBJ1-2